This T cell receptor (beta chain) originates from a study of OX40 agonist ivuxolimab in advanced cancers. About the research overall: Each patient was given ivuxolimab into a vein every 2 weeks, at 0.01 to 10 mg/kg.

The repertoire was sequenced with immunoSEQ multiplex PCR; TCRdb's copy has only in-frame clones and lacks some. The sample comprises tens of thousands of clones, around 89% of which are singletons, and 15% to 20% rests with the top ten. The CDR3 length is 16 residues. The J segment lost 10 bases and the V segment lost 1 base, leaving 10 bases of the junction unmatched. Germline-derived CDR1 and CDR2 are SNHLY and FYNNEI. The starting material was CD4+ or CD8+ T cells sorted from blood, obtained in a trial of the OX40 agonist ivuxolimab. This chain uses TRBV2 with TRBJ2-1; 10 bases align to TRBD2. The source of this sequence is an adult with an advanced solid tumor such as melanoma, head and neck, liver or kidney cancer. The CDR3 reads CASSEVGSGRGREQFF. The CDR3 DNA follows: TGTGCCAGCAGTGAAGTAGGGAGCGGGAGGGGGAGGGAGCAGTTCTTC.